These 19 T cell receptor beta chains came from one sample sequenced in a study of OX40 agonist ivuxolimab in advanced cancers. Some clones are missing from TCRdb's copy, which holds only in-frame ones; the method was immunoSEQ multiplex PCR. This repertoire shows roughly 100,000 clones, about 90% found once; its top ten account for around 5.2%. Sequences were derived from CD4+ or CD8+ T cells sorted from blood, sampled in a trial of the OX40 agonist ivuxolimab. The receptors originated from an adult with an advanced solid tumor such as melanoma, head and neck, liver or kidney cancer.

The V and J genes are TRBV5-1 and TRBJ1-2; 7 bases match TRBD1. The CDR3 runs to 17 residues. Germline V lookup: CDR1 SGHRS, CDR2 YFSETQ. The trim removed 4 bases at V and 4 bases at J, leaving 16 bases unmatched. Here the CDR3 reads CASSGGNGQAAGYGYTF. The CDR3 DNA follows: TGCGCCAGCAGCGGAGGGAACGGACAGGCGGCGGGCTATGGCTACACCTTC.

The chain uses TRBV5-4 and TRBJ1-4, with D possibly matching TRBD1 (5 bases). CDR1 and CDR2 (germline): SGHNT, YYREEE (reference sequence). V shed 1 base and J shed 4 bases, with 14 bases lying between them. This CDR3 spans 16 amino acids. In DNA, the CDR3 is TGTGCCAGCAGCTTGTCCCTGGGGGGGATTAATGAAAAACTGTTTTTT. Its translation is CASSLSLGGINEKLFF.

The chain couples TRBV7-2 to TRBJ1-2, with D unclear. The germline V and J ends were trimmed by 5 bases and 5 bases, with 15 bases remaining between them. Germline CDR1 reads SGHTA; CDR2 reads FQGNSA. The CDR3 consists of 14 residues. The CDR3 coding sequence is TGTGCCAGCAGCCACTCGTCTGGAGATTATGGCTACACCTTC. As protein: CASSHSSGDYGYTF.

The chain recombines TRBV5-1 with TRBJ2-3, with D perhaps TRBD1 or TRBD2 (5 bases each). Germline V lookup: CDR1 SGHRS, CDR2 YFSETQ. There are 15 residues in the CDR3. Between the trimmed V and J ends, which lost 1 base and 2 bases, there was a span of 11 bases. CDR3 in amino acids: CASSLLRGNTDTQYF. The CDR3 DNA reads as TGCGCCAGCAGCTTGCTGAGGGGCAACACAGATACGCAGTATTTT.

The J gene is TRBJ1-1, the V gene TRBV5-6; D may be TRBD1 (5 bases). The CDR3 loop spans 16 amino acids. Germline CDR1 and CDR2: SGHDT and YYEEEE. V dropped 0 bases and J dropped 1 base, with 13 bases sitting between them. The CDR3 is CASSLAPAGRNTEAFF. The CDR3 DNA follows: TGTGCCAGCAGCTTGGCACCGGCAGGGCGGAACACTGAAGCTTTCTTT.

The V gene is TRBV18, the J gene TRBJ1-3; D perhaps matches TRBD1 (5 bases). Trimming left V 3 bases short and J 1 base short, with 7 bases between. This CDR3 has 14 amino acids. Germline V gives CDR1 KGHSH, CDR2 LQKENI. CDR3 DNA sequence: TGTGCCAGCTCACCGCAGGGATCTGGAAACACCATATATTTT. Translating gives CASSPQGSGNTIYF.

The rearrangement joins TRBV7-8 to TRBJ1-1; 7 nucleotides line up with TRBD1. The CDR3 is made up of 11 amino acids. J was trimmed by 6 bases and V by 5 bases; bases with no gene match: 0. Germline V CDR1 and CDR2: SGHVS, FQNEAQ. The CDR3 here is CASSRGPEAFF. CDR3 DNA sequence: TGTGCCAGCAGCAGGGGGCCTGAAGCTTTCTTT.

The chain employs TRBV5-6 and TRBJ1-2; TRBD1 matches 7 bases. The CDR3 has 19 residues. CDR1 is SGHDT and CDR2 is YYEEEE in the germline V gene. V shed 0 bases, J shed 7 bases, and the junction held 21 bases outside the gene matches. This chain's CDR3 is CASSLVLFSLDRDVRGYTF. The CDR3 nucleotides read TGTGCCAGCAGCTTGGTCCTATTCTCTCTTGACAGGGACGTTCGTGGCTACACCTTC.

The chain is built from TRBV18 and TRBJ2-5, with D perhaps TRBD1 (6 bases). The germline V and J ends were trimmed by 6 bases and 9 bases, with 11 bases remaining between them. Per germline, CDR1 KGHSH and CDR2 LQKENI. The CDR3 extends over 11 amino acids. CDR3 in amino acids: CASSAEGAQYF. The CDR3 DNA follows: TGTGCCAGCTCGGCCGAGGGGGCCCAGTACTTC. The entire variable domain, with the rest obtained from reference TRBV18 and TRBJ2-5, is as follows: NAGVMQNPRHLVRRRGQEARLRCSPMKGHSHVYWYRQLPEEGLKFMVYLQKENIIDESGMPKERFSAEFPKEGPSILRIQQVVRGDSAAYFCASSAEGAQYFGPGTRLLVL.

The rearrangement uses TRBV25-1 and TRBJ1-5; weak D call: TRBD1 (5 bases). CDR3 length: 15 amino acids. The V and J ends lost 3 bases and 3 bases respectively, with 12 bases between them. CDR1 MGHDK and CDR2 SYGVNS come from the germline V gene. The CDR3 nucleotides are TGTGCCAGCAGTGAGGGGGGGTCATTCAATCAGCCCCAGCATTTT. It codes for CASSEGGSFNQPQHF.

The sample holds one count of this clone. The rearrangement links TRBV19 to TRBJ2-6, with a tentative D call TRBD1 (6 bases). CDR1 LNHDA and CDR2 SQIVND come from the germline V gene (reference sequence). Trimming left V 4 bases short and J 0 bases short, with 10 bases between. This CDR3 contains 16 residues. CDR3 DNA sequence: TGTGCCAGTAGTAGAGGACAGTTCTCTGGGGCCAACGTCCTGACTTTC. Its translation: CASSRGQFSGANVLTF.

The chain is built from TRBV6-5 and TRBJ1-2, with D possibly being TRBD1 (5 bases). The CDR3 extends over 16 amino acids. Between the trimmed V and J ends, which lost 0 bases and 6 bases, there was a span of 17 bases. Germline V gives CDR1 MNHEY, CDR2 SVGAGI. In nucleotides, the CDR3 is TGTGCCAGCAGTTACTCTTTACGGGGACTCAGGGATGGCTACACCTTC. Translated: CASSYSLRGLRDGYTF.

The CDR3 reads CASSLAVGSSPDTQYF. The DNA of the CDR3 is TGTGCCAGCAGCTTGGCCGTAGGTAGTAGTCCAGATACGCAGTATTTT. The chain employs TRBV5-6 and TRBJ2-3; D call uncertain. There are 16 residues in the CDR3. Per the germline V gene, CDR1 is SGHDT and CDR2 is YYEEEE. Trimming removed 0 bases from V and 4 bases from J, with 15 bases in between. The variable domain in full, completed from reference TRBV5-6 and TRBJ2-3, reads DAGVTQSPTHLIKTRGQQVTLRCSPKSGHDTVSWYQQALGQGPQFIFQYYEEEERQRGNFPDRFSGHQFPNYSSELNVNALLLGDSALYLCASSLAVGSSPDTQYFGPGTRLTVL.

This chain's CDR3 is CASSVNTGTGLDEQFF. As DNA, the CDR3 is TGTGCCAGCAGCGTCAATACCGGGACAGGGTTGGATGAGCAGTTCTTC. The V and J genes are TRBV9 and TRBJ2-1; 9 positions agree with TRBD1. The length of the CDR3 is 16 residues. The V and J ends lost 2 bases and 8 bases, in that order; junction bases with no gene match: 11. CDR1 is SGDLS and CDR2 is YYNGEE in the germline V gene. Using reference TRBV9 and TRBJ2-1 for the parts outside the CDR3, the full variable domain is DSGVTQTPKHLITATGQRVTLRCSPRSGDLSVYWYQQSLDQGLQFLIQYYNGEERAKGNILERFSAQQFPDLHSELNLSSLELGDSALYFCASSVNTGTGLDEQFFGPGTRLTVL.

This clone is categorized as medium-sized (0.01 to 0.1%). The genes are TRBV20-1 and TRBJ1-3; 7 positions match TRBD1. The CDR3 length is 11 residues. The V gene end was trimmed by 5 bases and the J gene end by 10 bases; junction bases not matched to a gene: 5. CDR1 and CDR2 from the germline V gene are DFQATT and SNEGSKA (reference sequence). CDR3 sequence (DNA): TGCAGTGCTCGTACAGGGGATACCATATATTTT. Protein: CSARTGDTIYF.

The chain links TRBV5-1 to TRBJ1-1, with D unresolved. V lost 4 bases to trimming and J lost 1 base, with 11 bases between them. This CDR3 region has 14 residues. Germline CDR1 SGHRS, CDR2 YFSETQ. The CDR3 protein is CASSHLDSNTEAFF. The DNA for the CDR3 is TGCGCCAGCAGCCACCTAGATTCGAACACTGAAGCTTTCTTT.

The gene calls are TRBV19 and TRBJ1-5; D is possibly TRBD1 (5 bases). The CDR3 spans 14 residues. Germline CDR1 is LNHDA and CDR2 is SQIVND (reference sequence). Deletions cut 6 bases from V and 0 bases from J, with 9 bases between. The CDR3 is CASRKGNSNQPQHF. The CDR3 region has the DNA TGTGCCAGTAGAAAGGGGAATAGCAATCAGCCCCAGCATTTT.

The genes are TRBV18 and TRBJ1-1, with a tentative D call TRBD1 (6 bases). Trimming shortened V by 3 bases and J by 4 bases, and 15 bases separated the two germline ends. Per the germline V gene, CDR1 is KGHSH and CDR2 is LQKENI. The CDR3 is 15 amino acids. The CDR3 DNA is TGTGCCAGCTCACCCGCCGGGACATTAGCCACTGAAGCTTTCTTT. It yields the protein CASSPAGTLATEAFF.

This clone was seen a few times. V usage is TRBV11-2 and J usage is TRBJ1-5; D is undetermined. The CDR3 runs to 13 residues. Germline CDR1 is SGHAT and CDR2 is FQNNGV. The germline V and J ends were trimmed by 0 bases and 11 bases, with 11 bases remaining between them. CDR3 in amino acids: CASSLDYGLAQHF. In DNA, the CDR3 is TGTGCCAGCAGCTTAGACTATGGGTTGGCCCAGCATTTT. The whole variable domain, filled in from reference TRBV11-2 and TRBJ1-5, reads EAGVAQSPRYKIIEKRQSVAFWCNPISGHATLYWYQQILGQGPKLLIQFQNNGVVDDSQLPKDRFSAERLKGVDSTLKIQPAKLEDSAVYLCASSLDYGLAQHFGDGTRLSIL.